This TCR beta chain originates from a study of T cells in Graves' hyperthyroidism and ophthalmopathy. There were TCR beta CDR3 regions amplified from RNA transcripts. First-round RT-PCR targeting the TCR CDR3 was performed with the HTBI primer set. Using its own MiXCR run on the multiplex PCR reads, TCRdb lists one record per CDR3 protein. The sample lists some 270,000 distinct CDR3 sequences, approximately 24% occurring once. This CDR3 spans 12 amino acids. CDR1 and CDR2 from the germline V gene are DFQATT and SNEGSKA (reference sequence). Trimming shortened V by 5 bases and J by 3 bases, and 10 bases separated the two germline ends. This clonotype was observed many times. Its antigen is not identified. Each ophthalmopathy patient scored at least 3 on the Clinical Activity Score and at least 4 on NOSPECS grade, with duration under 3 months. Extraction of PBMCs used roughly 9.6 ml of fresh peripheral blood.

Study outcomes and limitations: Prediction of ophthalmopathy progression came a median roughly 6.7 months pre-onset.

This chain joins TRBV20-1 and TRBJ1-2; D not resolved. The sequencing input was blood. The sequence was obtained from a woman in her 40s with Graves' ophthalmopathy. CDR3 sequence: CSAHSGYYGYTF. The CDR3, as DNA: TGCAGTGCTCATTCCGGCTACTATGGCTACACCTTC.